Here is one T cell receptor (beta chain) with its context. Its target is unknown. CDR1 and CDR2 (germline): LGHNA, YNFKEQ. The germline V and J ends were trimmed by 0 bases and 0 bases, with 9 bases remaining between them. The CDR3 length is 16 residues. This entry comes from a study of T cell responses to AZD1222 COVID-19 vaccine. Study conclusions and caveats: Seropositivity was recorded at baseline in only a handful of AZD1222 recipients. The peak T cell response came first, and repertoires were sampled only after it. An increase in Spike-specific TCR breadth and depth was observed after two AZD1222 doses.

Data came from immunoSEQ multiplex PCR; TCRdb stores just in-frame clones and leaves some out. The top ten clones hold roughly 7.2% of a sample with tens of thousands of clones, 88% of them seen once. This sequence originates from an adult who received the AZD1222 COVID-19 vaccine. This rearrangement joins TRBV4-2 to TRBJ2-1; D possibly corresponds to TRBD2 (6 bases). The sample in question was peripheral blood, obtained 28 days after the second AZD1222 dose. CDR3 bases: TGTGCCAGCAGCCAAGAACCCGGGAGCTCCTACAATGAGCAGTTCTTC. Protein product: CASSQEPGSSYNEQFF.